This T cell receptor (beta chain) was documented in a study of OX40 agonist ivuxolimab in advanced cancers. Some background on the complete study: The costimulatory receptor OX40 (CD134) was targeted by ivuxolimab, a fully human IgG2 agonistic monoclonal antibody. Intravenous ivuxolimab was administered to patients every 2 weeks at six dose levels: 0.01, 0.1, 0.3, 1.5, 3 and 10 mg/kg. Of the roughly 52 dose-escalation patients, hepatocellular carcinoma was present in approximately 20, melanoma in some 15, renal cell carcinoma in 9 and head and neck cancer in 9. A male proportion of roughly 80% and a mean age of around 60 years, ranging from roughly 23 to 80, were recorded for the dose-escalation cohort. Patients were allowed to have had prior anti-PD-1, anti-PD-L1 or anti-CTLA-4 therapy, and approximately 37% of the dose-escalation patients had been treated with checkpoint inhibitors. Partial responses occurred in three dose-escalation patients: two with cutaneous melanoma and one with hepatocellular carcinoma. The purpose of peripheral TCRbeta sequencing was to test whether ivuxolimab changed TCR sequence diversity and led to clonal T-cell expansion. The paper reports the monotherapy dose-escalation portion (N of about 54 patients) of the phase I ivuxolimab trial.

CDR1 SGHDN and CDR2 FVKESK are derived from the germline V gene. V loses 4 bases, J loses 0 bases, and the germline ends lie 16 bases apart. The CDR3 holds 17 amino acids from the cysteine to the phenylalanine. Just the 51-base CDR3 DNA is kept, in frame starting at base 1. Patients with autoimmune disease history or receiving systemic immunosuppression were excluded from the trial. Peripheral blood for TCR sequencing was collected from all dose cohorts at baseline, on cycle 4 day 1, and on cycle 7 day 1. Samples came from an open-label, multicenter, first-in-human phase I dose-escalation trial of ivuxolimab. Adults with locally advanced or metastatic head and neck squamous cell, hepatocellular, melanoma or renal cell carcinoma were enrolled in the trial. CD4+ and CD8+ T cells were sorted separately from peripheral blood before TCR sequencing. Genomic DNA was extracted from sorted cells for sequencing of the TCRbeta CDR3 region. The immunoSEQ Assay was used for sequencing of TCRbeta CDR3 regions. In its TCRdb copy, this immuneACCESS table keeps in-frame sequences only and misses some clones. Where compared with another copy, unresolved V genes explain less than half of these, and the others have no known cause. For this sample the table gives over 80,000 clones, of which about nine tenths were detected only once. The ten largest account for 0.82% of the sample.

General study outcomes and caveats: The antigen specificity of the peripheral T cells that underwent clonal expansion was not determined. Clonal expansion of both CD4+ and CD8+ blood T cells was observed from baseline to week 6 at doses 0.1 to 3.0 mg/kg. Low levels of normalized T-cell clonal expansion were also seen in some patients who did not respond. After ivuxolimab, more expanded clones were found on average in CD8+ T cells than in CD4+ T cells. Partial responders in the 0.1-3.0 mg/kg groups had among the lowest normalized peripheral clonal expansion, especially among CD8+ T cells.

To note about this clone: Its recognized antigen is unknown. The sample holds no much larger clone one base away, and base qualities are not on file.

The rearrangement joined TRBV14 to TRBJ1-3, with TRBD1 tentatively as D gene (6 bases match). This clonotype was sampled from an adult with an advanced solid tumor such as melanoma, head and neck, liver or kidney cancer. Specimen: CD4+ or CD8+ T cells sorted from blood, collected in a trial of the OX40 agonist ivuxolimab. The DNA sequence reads TGTGCCAGCAGCCCCTTGGGGGCAGGGCACTCTGGAAACACCATATATTTT. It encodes CASSPLGAGHSGNTIYF.